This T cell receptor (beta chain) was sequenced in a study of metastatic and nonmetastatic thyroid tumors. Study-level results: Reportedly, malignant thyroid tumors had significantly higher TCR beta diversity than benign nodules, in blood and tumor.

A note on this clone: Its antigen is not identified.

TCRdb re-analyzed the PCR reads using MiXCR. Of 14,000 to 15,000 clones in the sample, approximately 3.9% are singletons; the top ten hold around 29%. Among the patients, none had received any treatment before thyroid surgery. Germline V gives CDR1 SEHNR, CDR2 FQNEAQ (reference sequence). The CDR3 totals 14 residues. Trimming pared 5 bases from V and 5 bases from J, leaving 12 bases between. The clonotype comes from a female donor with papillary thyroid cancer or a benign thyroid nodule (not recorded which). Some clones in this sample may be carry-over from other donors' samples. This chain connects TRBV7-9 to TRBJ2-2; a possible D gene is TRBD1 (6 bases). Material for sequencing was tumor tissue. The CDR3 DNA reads TGTGCCAGCAGCCACAGGGCGTCAACCGGGGAGCTGTTTTTT. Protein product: CASSHRASTGELFF.